This T cell receptor beta chain was recorded in a study of cytomegalovirus exposure and HLA in healthy donors. As for the study in general: The platform used for the approximately 120 validation repertoires matched that of the approximately 640 first-cohort repertoires, a later analysis reported.

Produced via immunoSEQ multiplex PCR; TCRdb's table is partial and in-frame only. The top ten clones hold 2.5% to 3.5% of a sample with 170,000 or so clones, 65% to 85% of them seen once. The donors were part of the roughly 120-subject validation cohort, which stood apart from the approximately 630-subject first cohort. The sample comprised PBMCs. The sequence was collected from a woman between 18 and 29 years old in good health and CMV-seropositive.

This CDR3 is CASSLVSVGANVLTF. CDR3 coding DNA: TGTGCCAGCAGCTTAGTATCGGTCGGGGCCAACGTCCTGACTTTC. The rearrangement links TRBV7-9 to TRBJ2-6, with no clear D. V was shortened by 1 base and J by 4 bases, with 8 bases between the two germline ends. The CDR3 extends over 15 amino acids. The germline gives CDR1 SEHNR, CDR2 FQNEAQ (reference sequence).